Each of the 21 T cell receptor beta chains below was sequenced from the same sample in a study of blood T cell repertoires in COVID-19. The data were produced by immunoSEQ multiplex PCR, yet TCRdb's version contains in-frame clones alone and is incomplete. The sample lists about 160,000 clones, around 84% occurring once. The sample taken for sequencing was peripheral blood. These receptors were collected from a woman of 80 years or more with acute or convalescent COVID-19.

The chain employs TRBV6-4 and TRBJ1-6; 7 bases are a match to TRBD1. The V gene's germline CDR1 is MRHNA and CDR2 SNTAGT. V shed 6 bases and J 5 bases; nucleotides not matched to a gene: 4. This CDR3 spans 14 amino acids. This CDR3 reads CASSEQGHNSPLHF. Here the CDR3 DNA reads TGTGCCAGCAGCGAACAGGGGCATAATTCACCCCTCCACTTT.

The V gene is TRBV7-9, the J gene TRBJ1-1; 11 positions agree with TRBD1. The germline V gene encodes CDR1 SEHNR and CDR2 FQNEAQ (reference sequence). The V and J ends lost 5 bases and 4 bases, in that order; junction bases with no gene match: 15. The CDR3 contains 18 residues. DNA for the CDR3: TGTGCCAGCAGCAGAAGTCCTGGACAGGGGGCCGTCGGCACTGAAGCTTTCTTT. Protein product: CASSRSPGQGAVGTEAFF.

This sequence joins TRBV27 and TRBJ1-3; perhaps TRBD1 as D (6 bases). Deletions cut 5 bases from V and 2 bases from J, with 10 bases between. The germline V gene encodes CDR1 MNHEY and CDR2 SMNVEV (reference sequence). The CDR3 totals 14 residues. Here the CDR3 reads CASSPGTTGNTIYF. CDR3 coding DNA: TGTGCCAGCAGTCCCGGGACAACTGGAAACACCATATATTTT.

V is TRBV5-8 and J is TRBJ1-2, with D unclear. The length of the CDR3 is 13 residues. Germline V lookup: CDR1 SGHTS, CDR2 YDEGEE. V dropped 1 base and J dropped 8 bases, with 12 bases sitting between them. This CDR3 is CASSLRLPGGYTF. In DNA, the CDR3 is TGTGCCAGCAGCTTGCGGCTGCCAGGAGGCTACACCTTC.

The chain couples TRBV6-1 to TRBJ2-5, with TRBD1 matching over 10 bases. Unmatched junction bases numbered 12, after V lost 5 bases and J lost 12 bases. The CDR3 runs to 14 residues. CDR1 is MNHNS and CDR2 is SASEGT in the germline V gene. The chain's CDR3 is CASSLKTGGRSEYF. The CDR3 DNA is TGTGCCAGCAGTTTAAAGACAGGGGGCCGGTCCGAGTACTTC.

The chain has TRBV3-1 (or the pseudogene TRBV3-2) and TRBJ2-1, with D possibly being TRBD2 (6 bases). The CDR3 runs to 15 residues. V gave up 0 bases and J gave up 3 bases, with 9 bases separating them. The germline V gene encodes CDR1 LGHDT and CDR2 YNNKEL (reference sequence). CDR3 sequence (DNA): TGTGCCAGCAGCCAAGATGGGACTTTCTACAATGAGCAGTTCTTC. Its translation is CASSQDGTFYNEQFF.

The chain uses TRBV13 and TRBJ1-1; a possible D gene is TRBD1 (5 bases). Germline V gene lookup returns CDR1 PRHDT and CDR2 FYEKMQ (reference sequence). Trimming removed 5 bases from V and 1 base from J, with 17 bases in between. The CDR3 is 16 amino acids. The CDR3 here is CASSEEEGKWNTEAFF. The CDR3 bases are TGTGCCAGCAGCGAAGAGGAGGGGAAGTGGAACACTGAAGCTTTCTTT.

The chain combines TRBV5-6 with TRBJ2-1, with 7 bases aligning to TRBD2. The CDR3 extends over 17 amino acids. The J segment lost 7 bases and the V segment lost 0 bases, leaving 13 bases of the junction unmatched. Germline V CDR1 and CDR2: SGHDT, YYEEEE. CDR3 nucleotide sequence: TGTGCCAGCAGCTTGGGAGGGAGGGCCCTCGAAAGTAATGAGCAGTTCTTC. Amino acids: CASSLGGRALESNEQFF.

This rearrangement joins TRBV7-9 to TRBJ2-7; perhaps TRBD1 as D (6 bases). V dropped 5 bases and J dropped 3 bases, with 20 bases sitting between them. The CDR3 extends over 16 amino acids. Per germline, CDR1 SEHNR and CDR2 FQNEAQ (reference sequence). The CDR3 loop reads CASSPGRGLVFYEQYF. CDR3 bases: TGTGCCAGCAGCCCAGGCAGGGGCCTGGTCTTCTACGAGCAGTACTTC.

The V gene is TRBV7-3, the J gene TRBJ2-5; D might be TRBD1 (5 bases). Germline-derived CDR1 and CDR2 are SGHTA and FQGTGA. V was pared by 2 bases and J by 5 bases, with 12 bases between. The CDR3 runs 14 residues. This chain's CDR3 is CASSLWGGSETQYF. In DNA, the CDR3 is TGTGCCAGCAGCTTATGGGGCGGCTCGGAGACCCAGTACTTC.

The rearrangement links TRBV7-8 to TRBJ2-2; 15 nucleotides agree with TRBD2. CDR3 length: 20 amino acids. The germline V gene has CDR1 SGHVS and CDR2 FQNEAQ. J lost 3 bases, V lost 5 bases, and 13 bases had no gene match. The CDR3 DNA sequence: TGTGCCAGCAGCCCGTTGATTGGACTAGCGGGGGGGCTGGACACCGGGGAGCTGTTTTTT. This sequence encodes CASSPLIGLAGGLDTGELFF.

The CDR3 coding sequence is TGTGCCAGCAGCCCTTTTTCATTTCGATTGAGTGCAGATACGCAGTATTTT. Its translation is CASSPFSFRLSADTQYF. The rearrangement uses TRBV5-6 and TRBJ2-3; no clear D. CDR3 length: 17 residues. The germline V and J ends were trimmed by 4 bases and 4 bases, with 22 bases remaining between them. CDR1 SGHDT and CDR2 YYEEEE come from the germline V gene. The full variable domain, its missing parts supplied by reference TRBV5-6 and TRBJ2-3, is DAGVTQSPTHLIKTRGQQVTLRCSPKSGHDTVSWYQQALGQGPQFIFQYYEEEERQRGNFPDRFSGHQFPNYSSELNVNALLLGDSALYLCASSPFSFRLSADTQYFGPGTRLTVL.

The rearrangement links TRBV29-1 to TRBJ1-2; TRBD1 aligns across 7 bases. Germline values: CDR1 SQVTM, CDR2 ANQGSEA. The CDR3 has 15 residues. After removal of 3 bases from V and 6 bases from J, the junction contained 13 bases not matched to a gene. Here the CDR3 reads CSVETGIGALNGYTF. CDR3 coding DNA: TGCAGCGTTGAGACAGGGATAGGGGCCTTAAATGGCTACACCTTC.

The V call is TRBV25-1, the J call TRBJ2-7; 7 positions match TRBD1. The CDR3 has 13 amino acids. CDR1 is MGHDK, CDR2 SYGVNS, per germline. The junction had 10 bases not matched to a gene; V was cut back by 8 bases and J by 6 bases. The CDR3 bases are TGTGCCAGCTCGGGACAGTTCGGCCCCGAGCAGTACTTC. Encoded protein: CASSGQFGPEQYF.

The rearrangement uses TRBV23-1 and TRBJ2-1, with D possibly being TRBD2 (5 bases). TRBV23-1 is classed as an ORF, of uncertain function. Trimming removed 3 bases at V and 1 base at J, with 13 bases between. This CDR3 spans 16 amino acids. CDR3 nucleotides: TGCGCCAGCAGTCAGTCCCCCCCGGGGTCCTACAATGAGCAGTTCTTC. It is translated as CASSQSPPGSYNEQFF.

The V gene is TRBV24-1, the J gene TRBJ2-3; 12 bases are a match to TRBD1. In germline, CDR1 is KGHDR, CDR2 SFDVKD. The CDR3 has 16 amino acids. Unmatched junction bases numbered 4, after V lost 2 bases and J lost 5 bases. This chain's CDR3 is CATSDSGTGGVDTQYF. CDR3 nucleotide sequence: TGTGCCACCAGTGATTCCGGGACAGGGGGCGTAGATACGCAGTATTTT.

V is TRBV7-9 and J is TRBJ1-1, with TRBD1 as a possible D gene (5 bases). The ends were cut back, 6 bases at V and 3 bases at J, with 11 bases in the middle. The CDR3 sequence is 13 residues long. Germline-derived CDR1 and CDR2 are SEHNR and FQNEAQ (reference sequence). This CDR3 reads CASRPIRDTEAFF. For the CDR3, the DNA is TGTGCCAGCAGACCCATCAGGGACACTGAAGCTTTCTTT. The full variable domain, its missing parts supplied by reference TRBV7-9 and TRBJ1-1, is DTGVSQNPRHKITKRGQNVTFRCDPISEHNRLYWYRQTLGQGPEFLTYFQNEAQLEKSRLLSDRFSAERPKGSFSTLEIQRTEQGDSAMYLCASRPIRDTEAFFGQGTRLTVV.

CDR3 loop: CASSFAGVGTDTQYF. CDR3 DNA sequence: TGTGCCAGCAGCTTTGCGGGTGTGGGCACAGATACGCAGTATTTT. This sequence joins TRBV5-8 and TRBJ2-3, with D maybe TRBD2 (5 bases). The germline CDR1 and CDR2 sequences are SGHTS and YDEGEE. There are 15 residues in the CDR3. Trimming took 2 bases from V and 1 from J, leaving 11 bases between them.

In its sample, this clone was seen many times. This rearrangement joins TRBV5-5 to TRBJ1-2; D is unclear. The CDR3 length is 14 residues. Trimming removed 3 bases from V and 8 bases from J, with 17 bases in between. Germline V gene sequence: CDR1 SGHKS, CDR2 YYEKEE (reference sequence). The CDR3 coding sequence is TGTGCCAGCAGCTCGACACTGGTCTCGGGGGGCTACACCTTC. Translating gives CASSSTLVSGGYTF.

The chain combines TRBV4-3 with TRBJ2-3, with D possibly TRBD1 on 5 matching bases. Deletions cut 3 bases from V and 2 bases from J, with 9 bases between. The CDR3 runs to 14 residues. CDR1 and CDR2 (germline): LGHNA, YSLEER. CDR3 nucleotides: TGCGCCAGCAGCCACGGACAAATCACAGATACGCAGTATTTT. This codes for CASSHGQITDTQYF.

The gene calls are TRBV29-1 and TRBJ1-1; a weak D match, TRBD1 (6 bases). This CDR3 comprises 14 residues. Germline CDR1 reads SQVTM; CDR2 reads ANQGSEA. V shed 4 bases and J shed 1 base, with 13 bases lying between them. The CDR3 loop reads CSVVGQPENTEAFF. The DNA of the CDR3 is TGCAGCGTTGTCGGACAGCCTGAGAACACTGAAGCTTTCTTT.